This T cell receptor (beta chain) is from a study of spatial heterogeneity in lung cancer. This clonotype was counted between two and nine times. As to time point: sample taken at primary tumor resection. Unsorted whole RNA samples from tumor, nontumor lung or frozen PBMC were sequenced. Trimming shortened V by 0 bases and J by 7 bases, and 10 bases separated the two germline ends. CDR3 length equals 13 residues. The germline V gene has CDR1 GTSNPN and CDR2 SVGIG (reference sequence). Each CDR3 protein gets one entry after TCRdb re-called the 5' RACE reads with MiXCR. The repertoire holds about 38,000 distinct CDR3 sequences, around 7% seen once, with 28% in the top ten.

The specimen comprised PBMCs, sampled at surgery. The clonotype was recovered from a male donor with early-stage non-small cell lung cancer. The rearrangement uses TRBV30 and TRBJ1-5; a weak D match, TRBD1 (6 bases). The CDR3 nucleotides are TGTGCCTGGAGTGTACAGGGACGGCAGCCCCAGCATTTT. The encoded protein is CAWSVQGRQPQHF. The variable domain in full, with the rest retrieved from reference TRBV30 and TRBJ1-5, is SQTIHQWPATLVQPVGSPLSLECTVEGTSNPNLYWYRQAAGRGLQLLFYSVGIGQISSEVPQNLSASRPQDRQFILSSKKLLLSDSGFYLCAWSVQGRQPQHFGDGTRLSIL.